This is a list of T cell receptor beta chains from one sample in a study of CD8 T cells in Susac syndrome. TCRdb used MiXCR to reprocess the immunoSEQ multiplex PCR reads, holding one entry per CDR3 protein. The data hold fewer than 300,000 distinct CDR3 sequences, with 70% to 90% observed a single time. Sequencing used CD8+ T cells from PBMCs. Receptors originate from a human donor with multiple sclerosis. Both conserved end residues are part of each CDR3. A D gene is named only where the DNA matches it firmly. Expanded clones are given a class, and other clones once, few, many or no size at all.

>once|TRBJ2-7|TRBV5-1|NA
CASSLASRVYEQYF
TGCGCCAGCAGCTTGGCCTCCAGGGTTTACGAGCAGTACTTC
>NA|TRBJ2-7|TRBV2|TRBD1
CASRDPDRAYEQYF
TGTGCCAGCAGGGACCCGGACAGGGCGTACGAGCAGTACTTC
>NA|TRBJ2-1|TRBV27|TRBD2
CASSLLLAGGFNEQFF
TGTGCCAGCAGTTTACTACTAGCGGGAGGTTTCAATGAGCAGTTCTTC
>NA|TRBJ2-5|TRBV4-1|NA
CASSQEEGQETQYF
TGCGCCAGCAGCCAAGAGGAAGGACAAGAGACCCAGTACTTC
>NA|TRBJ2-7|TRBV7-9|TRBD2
CASSSVPSGYSYEQYF
TGTGCCAGCAGCTCGGTCCCTAGCGGCTACTCCTACGAGCAGTACTTC
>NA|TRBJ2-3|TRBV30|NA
CAWSVSAGFGDTQYF
TGTGCCTGGAGTGTGAGTGCGGGTTTTGGAGATACGCAGTATTTT
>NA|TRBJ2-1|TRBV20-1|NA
CSAMFIGSTYNEQFF
TGCAGTGCTATGTTTATCGGGAGTACCTACAATGAGCAGTTCTTC
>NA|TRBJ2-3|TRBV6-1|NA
CASTSQAGSSHSTDTQYF
TGTGCCAGCACCTCTCAGGCCGGTTCCAGCCATAGCACAGATACGCAGTATTTT
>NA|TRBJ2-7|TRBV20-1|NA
CSAVPQGSLYEQYF
TGCAGTGCTGTCCCCCAAGGCTCCCTCTACGAGCAGTACTTC
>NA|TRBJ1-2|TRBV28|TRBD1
CASSFGVGGQGTNYGYTF
TGTGCCAGCAGTTTCGGGGTGGGTGGACAGGGGACCAACTATGGCTACACCTTC
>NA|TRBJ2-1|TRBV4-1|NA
CASSQDWETGEQFF
TGCGCCAGCAGCCAAGATTGGGAAACTGGTGAGCAGTTCTTC
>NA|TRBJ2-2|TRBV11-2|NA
CASRPGSFNTGELFF
TGTGCATCCCGACCGGGGTCTTTTAACACCGGGGAGCTGTTTTTT
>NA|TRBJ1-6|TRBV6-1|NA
CASSRKTGSNSPLHF
TGTGCCAGCAGTCGTAAGACCGGTTCTAATTCACCCCTCCACTTT
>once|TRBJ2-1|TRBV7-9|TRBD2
CASIILAGGGNEQFF
TGTGCCAGCATCATACTAGCGGGAGGAGGGAATGAGCAGTTCTTC
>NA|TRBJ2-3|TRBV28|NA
CASSLFGETDTQYF
TGTGCCAGCAGTTTATTCGGGGAAACAGATACGCAGTATTTT
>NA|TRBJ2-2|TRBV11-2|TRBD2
CASSLSGVYTGELFF
TGTGCCAGCAGCTTAAGCGGGGTGTACACCGGGGAGCTGTTTTTT
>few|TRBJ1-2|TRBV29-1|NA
CSAYSGNSYGYTF
TGCAGCGCTTATTCCGGGAATAGCTATGGCTACACCTTC
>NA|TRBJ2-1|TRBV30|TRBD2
CAGGQRERWEQFF
TGTGCCGGCGGCCAGCGGGAGAGGTGGGAGCAGTTCTTC
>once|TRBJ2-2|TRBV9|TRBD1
CASSVGDRSPTGELFF
TGTGCCAGCAGCGTAGGGGACAGGTCACCCACCGGGGAGCTGTTTTTT
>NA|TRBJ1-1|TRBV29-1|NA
CSAPDHTEAFF
TGCAGCGCGCCCGACCACACTGAAGCTTTCTTT